A selection of T cell receptor beta chains follows, all from one sample in a study of stem cell transplantation in POMP-related autoinflammatory disease. The data were produced by immunoSEQ multiplex PCR, yet TCRdb's version contains in-frame clones alone and is incomplete. The sample shows some 26,000 clones, 82% of them seen only once. The sample here was CD4+ T cells from PBMCs, taken before stem cell transplantation. Receptor source: a human donor with POMP-related autoinflammation and immune dysregulation (PRAID). Both conserved end residues are part of each CDR3. The D gene is left open where the match is weak.

D: NA; V: TRBV6-1; J: TRBJ2-3; length: 13; CDR3: CASRGPIADTQYF; DNA: TGTGCCAGCAGGGGACCTATAGCAGATACGCAGTATTTT
D: TRBD2; V: TRBV7-6; J: TRBJ2-2; length: 18; CDR3: CASSPLLAGGSGTGELFF; DNA: TGTGCCAGCAGCCCCCTTCTCGCGGGAGGGAGTGGCACCGGGGAGCTGTTTTTT
D: TRBD1; V: TRBV6-5; J: TRBJ1-5; length: 15; CDR3: CASSRTGHGNQPQHF; DNA: TGTGCCAGCAGCAGGACAGGACACGGCAATCAGCCCCAGCATTTT
D: NA; V: TRBV5-1; J: TRBJ2-5; length: 16; CDR3: CASSLGGPGIQETQYF; DNA: TGCGCCAGCAGCTTGGGTGGTCCGGGGATACAAGAGACCCAGTACTTC
D: NA; V: TRBV30; J: TRBJ1-6; length: 12; CDR3: CAWTTGNSPLHF; DNA: TGTGCCTGGACGACGGGGAATTCACCCCTCCACTTT
D: TRBD2; V: TRBV10-2; J: TRBJ2-7; length: 13; CDR3: CASRIAGAYEQYF; DNA: TGCGCCAGCAGAATAGCGGGGGCCTACGAGCAGTACTTC
D: NA; V: TRBV6-5; J: TRBJ1-4; length: 14; CDR3: CASARTSRNEKLFF; DNA: TGTGCCAGCGCTCGGACTTCCCGGAATGAAAAACTGTTTTTT
D: NA; V: TRBV6-1; J: TRBJ1-4; length: 12; CDR3: CASSGRDEKLFF; DNA: TGTGCCAGCAGTGGACGGGATGAAAAACTGTTTTTT
D: NA; V: TRBV30; J: TRBJ2-1; length: 14; CDR3: CAWSVLSGYNEQFF; DNA: TGTGCCTGGAGTGTACTCTCCGGGTACAATGAGCAGTTCTTC
D: NA; V: TRBV6-6; J: TRBJ2-1; length: 15; CDR3: CASSYGGAVRNEQFF; DNA: TGTGCCAGCAGTTACGGGGGGGCCGTAAGAAATGAGCAGTTCTTC
D: NA; V: TRBV7-2; J: TRBJ2-6; length: 14; CDR3: CASSLPSGANVLTF; DNA: TGTGCCAGCAGCCTCCCCTCTGGGGCCAACGTCCTGACTTTC
D: NA; V: TRBV19; J: TRBJ1-2; length: 15; CDR3: CASTIRDRVNYGYTF; DNA: TGTGCCAGTACCATACGGGACCGGGTTAACTATGGCTACACCTTC
D: TRBD1; V: TRBV9; J: TRBJ1-2; length: 14; CDR3: CASSLKTGEYGYTF; DNA: TGTGCCAGCAGCTTAAAGACAGGGGAGTATGGCTACACCTTC
D: TRBD1; V: TRBV28; J: TRBJ1-4; length: 13; CDR3: CASSFNRGEKLFF; DNA: TGTGCCAGCAGTTTTAACAGGGGTGAAAAACTGTTTTTT
D: NA; V: TRBV28; J: TRBJ2-5; length: 12; CDR3: CASRERVETQYF; DNA: TGTGCCAGCCGGGAGCGGGTTGAGACCCAGTACTTC
D: NA; V: TRBV13; J: TRBJ2-1; length: 15; CDR3: CASSLRDFASNEQFF; DNA: TGTGCCAGCAGCTTAAGGGACTTCGCATCCAATGAGCAGTTCTTC
D: TRBD2; V: TRBV2; J: TRBJ2-6; length: 16; CDR3: CASLGTSFAGANVLTF; DNA: TGTGCCAGCTTGGGGACTAGTTTTGCTGGGGCCAACGTCCTGACTTTC